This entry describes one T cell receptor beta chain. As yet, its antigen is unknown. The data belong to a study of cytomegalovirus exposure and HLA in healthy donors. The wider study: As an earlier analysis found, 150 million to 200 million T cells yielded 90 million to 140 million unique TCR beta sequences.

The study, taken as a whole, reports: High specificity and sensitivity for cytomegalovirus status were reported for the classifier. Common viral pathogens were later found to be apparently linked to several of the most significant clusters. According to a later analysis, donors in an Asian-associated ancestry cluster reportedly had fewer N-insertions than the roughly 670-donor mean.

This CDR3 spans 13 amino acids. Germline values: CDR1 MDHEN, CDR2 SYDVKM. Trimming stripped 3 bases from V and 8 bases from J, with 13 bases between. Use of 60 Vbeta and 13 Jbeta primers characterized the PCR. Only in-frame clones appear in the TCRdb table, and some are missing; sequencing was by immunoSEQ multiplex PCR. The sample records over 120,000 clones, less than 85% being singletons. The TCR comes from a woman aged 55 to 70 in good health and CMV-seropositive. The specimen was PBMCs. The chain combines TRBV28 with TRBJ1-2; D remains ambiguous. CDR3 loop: CASSFAAVEGYTF. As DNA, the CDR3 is TGTGCCAGCAGTTTCGCTGCGGTGGAAGGCTACACCTTC.